A selection of T cell receptor beta chains follows, all from one sample in a study of cytomegalovirus exposure and HLA in healthy donors. The table came from immunoSEQ multiplex PCR; TCRdb's copy has only in-frame clones and leaves some out. Altogether fewer than 150,000 clones are present, about 80% being singletons, with the ten largest covering 1%. The sample comprised PBMCs. These receptor sequences come from a middle-aged man in good health and CMV-seronegative. CDR3s include the opening cysteine and the closing phenylalanine or tryptophan.

j_gene: TRBJ1-3
v_gene: TRBV5-8
CDR3aa: CASSPGLTIYF

j_gene: TRBJ1-3
v_gene: TRBV30
CDR3aa: CAWGKTGDAGNTIYF

j_gene: TRBJ2-7
v_gene: TRBV27
CDR3aa: CASSLSGGLAAYEQYF

j_gene: -
v_gene: TRBV15
CDR3aa: CATSSPRQGTYEQYF

j_gene: TRBJ1-6
v_gene: TRBV5-1
CDR3aa: CASSQQGAPSPLHF

j_gene: TRBJ2-1
v_gene: TRBV30
CDR3aa: CASSGRAPNEQFF

j_gene: TRBJ1-6
v_gene: TRBV5-6
CDR3aa: CASSSRVDNSPLHF

j_gene: TRBJ2-7
v_gene: TRBV6-6
CDR3aa: CASSYNTGTREEQYF

j_gene: TRBJ1-5
v_gene: TRBV19
CDR3aa: CASSPQAPLAQPQHF

j_gene: TRBJ2-7
v_gene: TRBV18
CDR3aa: CASSPPDRVWQYF

j_gene: TRBJ2-1
v_gene: TRBV7-6
CDR3aa: CASTAGTVAYNEQFF

j_gene: TRBJ2-3
v_gene: TRBV4-1
CDR3aa: CASRLTRSTDTQYF

j_gene: TRBJ2-4
v_gene: TRBV5-6
CDR3aa: CASSLGAAKNIQYF